These T cell receptor beta chains were read from a single sample in a study of T-cell memory formation after mild COVID-19. MiXCR, run by TCRdb on the 5' RACE reads, gives a single entry per CDR3 protein. This sample has roughly 450,000 distinct CDR3 sequences; over 15% occur once, and the top ten carry about 12%. Sequencing was performed on PBMCs or a T cell subset sorted from them (not recorded which). Source of these receptors: an adult woman who had mild COVID-19 (a few samples of this study predate the infection). Cell type and time point are not known. Each CDR3 is given with its conserved first and last residue. D genes are given only for firm matches. Clone size is not always given. Where it is, it says once, few, many or a class for expanded clones.

d_call j_call v_call clone_size cdr3_aa cdr3_nt
NA TRBJ2-1 TRBV7-2 NA CASSPGLASSYNEQFF TGTGCCAGCAGCCCCGGGCTAGCGAGCTCCTACAATGAGCAGTTCTTC
NA TRBJ1-1 TRBV12-3/TRBV12-4 NA CASRTTGSSAFF TGTGCCAGCAGAACCACAGGGTCGTCAGCTTTCTTT
NA TRBJ2-1 TRBV7-9 once CASSLAPPGEQFF TGTGCCAGCAGCTTAGCTCCTCCGGGTGAGCAGTTCTTC
NA TRBJ1-2 TRBV7-8 NA CASSNSRRGPDGYTF TGTGCCAGCAGCAACTCCCGACGGGGTCCGGATGGCTACACCTTC
TRBD2 TRBJ2-3 TRBV27 NA CASSLRASGSTDTQYF TGTGCCAGCAGTTTGCGGGCTAGCGGGAGCACAGATACGCAGTATTTT
TRBD2 TRBJ2-1 TRBV15 NA CATSTRTSRHEQFF TGTGCCACCAGCACTCGGACTAGCCGGCATGAGCAGTTCTTC
TRBD2 TRBJ2-5 TRBV5-4 few CASRPAGGGETQYF TGTGCCAGCAGACCAGCGGGAGGCGGAGAGACCCAGTACTTC
NA TRBJ1-1 TRBV27 few CASSLTRSNTEAFF TGTGCCAGCAGTTTGACCAGAAGCAACACTGAAGCTTTCTTT
NA TRBJ1-2 TRBV7-9 few CASSYGPSGDGYTF TGTGCCAGCAGCTATGGACCTTCTGGTGATGGCTACACCTTC
NA TRBJ1-6 TRBV15 few CATSRDDFRVNSPLHF TGTGCCACCAGCAGAGATGACTTCAGGGTTAATTCACCCCTCCACTTT
NA TRBJ2-6 TRBV5-1 few CASSLDHSGANVLTF TGCGCCAGCAGCTTGGACCACTCTGGGGCCAACGTCCTGACTTTC
NA TRBJ2-3 TRBV7-6 NA CASSLGSGGVTTDTQYF TGTGCCAGCAGCTTAGGTTCCGGGGGCGTAACCACAGATACGCAGTATTTT
TRBD2 TRBJ2-5 TRBV13 few CASSLWGLAEGETQYF TGTGCCAGCAGCTTATGGGGACTAGCGGAAGGAGAGACCCAGTACTTC
NA TRBJ2-7 TRBV20-1 many CSALQGNEQYF TGCAGTGCTCTACAGGGTAACGAGCAGTACTTC
TRBD1 TRBJ2-5 TRBV7-9 NA CASSSLQGDILQETQYF TGTGCCAGCAGCTCCTTACAGGGGGACATACTCCAAGAGACCCAGTACTTC
TRBD2 TRBJ2-3 TRBV5-1 few CASSFRTSGGPVGDTQYF TGCGCCAGCAGCTTCCGGACTAGCGGGGGCCCGGTAGGAGATACGCAGTATTTT
NA TRBJ1-3 TRBV5-4 few CASSFDLGNSGNTIYF TGTGCCAGCAGCTTTGATCTCGGGAACTCTGGAAACACCATATATTTT
NA TRBJ2-1 TRBV6-2/TRBV6-3 NA CASSFRLDDEQFF TGTGCCAGCAGTTTCAGACTAGACGATGAGCAGTTCTTC
NA TRBJ1-1 TRBV6-5 few CASSYDGWDTEAFF TGTGCCAGCAGTTACGACGGTTGGGACACTGAAGCTTTCTTT
NA TRBJ2-4 TRBV7-8 few CASSRGVPDIQYF TGTGCCAGCAGCAGGGGAGTGCCGGACATTCAGTACTTC
TRBD2 TRBJ2-1 TRBV7-2 many CASSLELGLSYNEQFF TGTGCCAGCAGCTTAGAGTTGGGACTATCCTACAATGAGCAGTTCTTC
NA TRBJ1-6 TRBV12-3/TRBV12-4 few CASSLTGPNSPLHF TGTGCCAGCAGTTTGACAGGCCCCAATTCACCCCTCCACTTT
NA TRBJ2-5 TRBV21-1 few CATRGDQETQYF TGTGCCACCCGGGGGGACCAAGAGACCCAGTACTTC
NA TRBJ1-1 TRBV25-1 NA CASPRRGHLNTEAFF TGTGCCAGTCCCCGAAGGGGACACTTGAACACTGAAGCTTTCTTT
TRBD2 TRBJ2-7 TRBV7-2 many CASSSLAGPYEQYF TGTGCCAGCAGCTCTCTAGCGGGACCCTACGAGCAGTACTTC
NA TRBJ2-2 TRBV11-2 few CASIGSFTGELFF TGTGCCAGCATCGGGTCCTTCACCGGGGAGCTGTTTTTT
NA TRBJ2-7 TRBV20-1 few CSARDPAAAYEQYF TGCAGTGCTAGAGATCCGGCAGCGGCCTACGAGCAGTACTTC
NA TRBJ1-5 TRBV7-2 many CASSLDNNQPQHF TGTGCCAGCAGCTTAGACAACAATCAGCCCCAGCATTTT
NA TRBJ2-1 TRBV15 NA CATSRDLVEIAIWNEQFF TGTGCCACCAGCAGAGATCTGGTGGAAATAGCGATCTGGAATGAGCAGTTCTTC
NA TRBJ2-7 TRBV3-1 NA CASSSPGTEYTYEQYF TGTGCCAGCAGCTCCCCCGGGACCGAGTACACCTACGAGCAGTACTTC
TRBD2 TRBJ2-5 TRBV7-6 many CASSLISVGLAGEETQYF TGTGCCAGCAGCTTAATTTCGGTGGGGCTAGCGGGGGAGGAGACCCAGTACTTC
TRBD1 TRBJ2-5 TRBV5-1 NA CASSGDRGGGETQYF TGCGCCAGCAGCGGGGACAGGGGAGGTGGAGAGACCCAGTACTTC
NA TRBJ2-2 TRBV14 NA CASSQDWNTGELFF TGTGCCAGCAGCCAGGACTGGAACACCGGGGAGCTGTTTTTT
NA TRBJ2-3 TRBV5-1 many CASSLSTDTQYF TGTGCCAGCAGCCTTAGCACAGATACGCAGTATTTT
NA TRBJ2-2 TRBV18 NA CASSRDSGTGELFF TGTGCCAGCTCACGAGACAGTGGCACCGGGGAGCTGTTTTTT
NA TRBJ2-7 TRBV7-2 NA CASSLADTYEQYF TGTGCCAGCAGCCTGGCGGACACCTACGAGCAGTACTTC
NA TRBJ2-3 TRBV7-6 NA CASSLVIGGTDTQYF TGTGCCAGCAGCTTAGTTATAGGCGGGACAGATACGCAGTATTTT
NA TRBJ1-2 TRBV19 NA CASMDSHLRNYGYTF TGTGCCAGTATGGACAGCCATCTTCGAAACTATGGCTACACCTTC
TRBD2 TRBJ2-7 TRBV6-1 NA CASSDFIAGGSYEQYF TGTGCCAGCAGTGACTTTATAGCGGGAGGGTCCTACGAGCAGTACTTC
NA TRBJ1-1 TRBV10-3 NA CAIEGDPMNTEAFF TGTGCCATTGAAGGGGACCCCATGAACACTGAAGCTTTCTTT
NA TRBJ1-1 TRBV11-2 NA CASSLFGDRLAEAFF TGTGCCAGCAGCTTATTCGGGGATCGGCTGGCTGAAGCTTTCTTT
NA TRBJ2-5 TRBV5-6 few CASSIYRRPGETQYF TGTGCCAGCAGCATTTACCGTAGACCCGGAGAGACCCAGTACTTC
TRBD2 TRBJ2-5 TRBV7-9 NA CASSQPGLAGETQYF TGTGCCAGCAGCCAACCGGGACTAGCGGGGGAGACCCAGTACTTC
NA TRBJ1-2 TRBV7-9 NA CASSNDRYYGYTF TGTGCCAGCAGCAACGACAGATACTATGGCTACACCTTC
NA TRBJ1-2 TRBV9 NA CASSTRDSAVYGYTF TGTGCCAGCAGCACACGTGACAGCGCGGTCTATGGCTACACCTTC
TRBD2 TRBJ2-1 TRBV20-1 NA CSALTGLGGYNEQFF TGCAGTGCCCTGACGGGACTAGGAGGGTACAATGAGCAGTTCTTC
NA TRBJ1-1 TRBV28 NA CASSWGRRGDTEAFF TGTGCCAGCAGTTGGGGACGGAGGGGAGACACTGAAGCTTTCTTT
NA TRBJ1-2 TRBV7-9 NA CASTPGGPSYGYTF TGTGCCAGCACCCCCGGGGGGCCTAGCTATGGCTACACCTTC
TRBD1 TRBJ1-1 TRBV9 few CASSVQGAGMNTEAFF TGTGCCAGCAGCGTTCAGGGGGCGGGAATGAACACTGAAGCTTTCTTT
TRBD1 TRBJ2-3 TRBV20-1 few CSGSGTGGGDTQYF TGCAGTGGTTCTGGGACAGGGGGTGGAGATACGCAGTATTTT
TRBD2 TRBJ2-1 TRBV7-2 NA CASASTSGQYNEQFF TGTGCCAGCGCCTCGACTAGCGGGCAGTACAATGAGCAGTTCTTC
TRBD1 TRBJ2-7 TRBV5-1 NA CASSWTGNVYEQYF TGCGCCAGCAGCTGGACAGGGAATGTCTACGAGCAGTACTTC
NA TRBJ2-3 TRBV5-1 NA CASSPWGDRNTDTQYF TGCGCCAGCAGCCCGTGGGGCGACAGGAACACAGATACGCAGTATTTT
TRBD1 TRBJ2-7 TRBV7-8 few CASSRTGDLPEQYF TGTGCCAGCAGCCGGACAGGGGACCTTCCGGAGCAGTACTTC
NA TRBJ2-5 TRBV9 few CASSVALGGFETQYF TGTGCCAGCAGCGTGGCCCTAGGTGGGTTCGAGACCCAGTACTTC
NA TRBJ2-5 TRBV27 NA CASSLRDGQETQYF TGTGCCAGCAGTTTACGGGACGGCCAAGAGACCCAGTACTTC
NA TRBJ1-2 TRBV6-5 NA CASSYNRDGYTF TGTGCCAGCAGTTACAATAGAGATGGCTACACCTTC
TRBD1 TRBJ2-1 TRBV12-3/TRBV12-4 many CASSLSGTGNEQFF TGTGCCAGCAGCTTATCCGGGACAGGCAATGAGCAGTTCTTC
NA TRBJ2-2 TRBV5-1 NA CASSVDPAGELFF TGCGCCAGCAGCGTAGACCCTGCGGGGGAGCTGTTTTTT